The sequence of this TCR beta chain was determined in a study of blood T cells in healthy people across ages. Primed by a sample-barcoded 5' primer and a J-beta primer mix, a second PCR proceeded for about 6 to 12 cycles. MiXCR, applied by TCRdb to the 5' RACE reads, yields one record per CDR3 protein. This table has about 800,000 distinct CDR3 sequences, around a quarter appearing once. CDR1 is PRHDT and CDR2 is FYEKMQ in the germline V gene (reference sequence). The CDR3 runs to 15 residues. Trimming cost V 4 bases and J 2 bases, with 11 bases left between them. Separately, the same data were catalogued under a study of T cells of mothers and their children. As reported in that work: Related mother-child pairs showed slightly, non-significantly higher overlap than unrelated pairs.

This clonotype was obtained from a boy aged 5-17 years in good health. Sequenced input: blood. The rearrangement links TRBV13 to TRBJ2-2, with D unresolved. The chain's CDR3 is CASSSGIANTGELFF. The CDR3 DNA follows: TGTGCCAGCAGCTCCGGCATAGCTAACACCGGGGAGCTGTTTTTT.